The clone carrying this T cell receptor beta chain was detected a few times. Its matching antigen is unknown. V was pared by 6 bases and J by 3 bases, with 12 bases between. Germline V CDR1 and CDR2: LNHDA, SQIVND (reference sequence). This CDR3 has 13 amino acids. This sample is part of a study of response to subunit inactivated influenza vaccine. TCRdb reprocessed the RT-PCR reads via MiXCR and lists one record per CDR3 protein. The table includes approximately 700,000 distinct CDR3 sequences, about 15% detected once. The study, taken as a whole, reports: Each seasonal influenza vaccination, the authors suggested, recruits few new T cells.

The receptor was derived from a man aged 50 to 60 who received an inactivated influenza vaccine. The genes are TRBV19 and TRBJ2-7, with D perhaps TRBD1 (5 bases). This specimen consisted of PBMCs from blood, obtained 14 to 15 days before vaccination. CDR3 in amino acids: CASRDSQGYEQYF. Here the CDR3 DNA reads TGTGCCAGTAGGGATTCTCAGGGCTACGAGCAGTACTTC.